Following are 16 T cell receptor beta chains from one sample sequenced in a study of T cell repertoires in cytomegalovirus infection. No cognate antigen is known for these TCRs. TCRdb re-called the reads with MiXCR, one entry per CDR3 protein. The sample has about 830,000 distinct CDR3 sequences; around a third are singletons. The material was cultured CD8+ T cells from PBMCs, obtained from culture after CMV antigen stimulation. These receptors originate from a human donor in good health (CMV status not recorded). Some clones in this sample may be carry-over from other donors' samples.

The chain combines TRBV7-6 with TRBJ1-5; 9 bases match TRBD1. Trimming at V came to 5 bases and at J to 7 bases, leaving 15 bases not matched to a gene. In germline, CDR1 is SGHVS, CDR2 FNYEAQ. The CDR3 spans 17 residues. The CDR3 is CASSAALTGGAEQPQHF. The CDR3 coding sequence is TGTGCCAGCAGCGCGGCCCTTACAGGGGGCGCAGAACAGCCCCAGCATTTT.

This clonotype appeared many times. The chain links TRBV27 to TRBJ2-5; D not resolved. The CDR3 consists of 12 residues. V was shortened by 6 bases and J by 5 bases, with 10 bases between the two germline ends. Looked up from germline, CDR1 is MNHEY and CDR2 is SMNVEV (reference sequence). CDR3 DNA sequence: TGTGCCAGCAGCTTAGATGGGGAGACCCAGTACTTC. This translates into CASSLDGETQYF.

This clonotype was recorded many times. The chain carries TRBV11-1 and TRBJ1-3; a possible D gene is TRBD1 (5 bases). Between the trimmed V and J ends, which lost 4 bases and 0 bases, there was a span of 10 bases. The CDR3 loop spans 15 amino acids. The germline V gene encodes CDR1 SGHAT and CDR2 FQDESV (reference sequence). DNA of the CDR3: TGTGCCAGCAGCTACGACAGCTTCTCTGGAAACACCATATATTTT. Amino acids: CASSYDSFSGNTIYF.

J is TRBJ1-1 and V is TRBV2; D is perhaps TRBD1 (5 bases). Trimming removed 1 base from V and 6 bases from J, with 12 bases in between. This CDR3 comprises 14 residues. Germline CDR1 reads SNHLY; CDR2 reads FYNNEI. The CDR3: CASSEDGSGPEAFF. In DNA form, the CDR3 reads TGTGCCAGCAGTGAAGACGGGTCAGGGCCTGAAGCTTTCTTT.

The chain links TRBV12-3 or TRBV12-4 to TRBJ1-1; D unclear. Trimming removed 0 bases at V and 7 bases at J, with 9 bases between. The CDR3 covers 13 residues. This CDR3 is CASSLAGSIEAFF. CDR3 nucleotides: TGTGCCAGCAGTTTAGCAGGGTCGATTGAAGCTTTCTTT.

The V gene is TRBV19, the J gene TRBJ2-2; D might be TRBD1 or TRBD2, each matching 5 bases. This CDR3 spans 15 amino acids. V dropped 3 bases and J dropped 3 bases, with 11 bases sitting between them. Germline V gives CDR1 LNHDA, CDR2 SQIVND (reference sequence). CDR3 nucleotides: TGTGCCAGTAGTATGGGGGAGTATGACACCGGGGAGCTGTTTTTT. Its translation: CASSMGEYDTGELFF.

This sequence joins TRBV25-1 and TRBJ1-2; a possible D gene is TRBD1 (6 bases). Trimming stripped 6 bases from V and 3 bases from J, with 11 bases between. Germline V CDR1 and CDR2: MGHDK, SYGVNS. This CDR3 contains 13 residues. The CDR3 coding sequence is TGTGCCAGCAGCCAGGGGTTGTACTATGGCTACACCTTC. Its protein product is CASSQGLYYGYTF.

This clonotype was counted ten times or more. The CDR3 loop is CASNPGSLAYNEQFF. CDR3 bases: TGTGCCAGCAACCCGGGGAGCTTGGCCTACAATGAGCAGTTCTTC. This chain connects TRBV6-2 or TRBV6-3 to TRBJ2-1, with D tentatively TRBD2 (5 bases). The germline CDR1 and CDR2 sequences are MNHEY and SVGEGT. Trimming took off 7 bases at V and 2 bases at J, with 15 bases between the two ends. The CDR3 has 15 amino acids.

This chain connects TRBV12-3 or TRBV12-4 to TRBJ2-1; D remains ambiguous. Trimming stripped 6 bases from V and 10 bases from J, with 19 bases between. The CDR3 runs to 14 residues. CDR3 amino acids: CASSQLEGLGEQFF. CDR3 nucleotide sequence: TGTGCCAGCAGCCAACTGGAAGGGCTCGGGGAGCAGTTCTTC.

This clonotype is a singleton in its sample. This chain connects TRBV2 to TRBJ1-2; D is possibly TRBD1 (6 bases). There are 11 residues in the CDR3. The germline CDR1 and CDR2 sequences are SNHLY and FYNNEI. CDR3: CVSRTAYGYTF. Here the CDR3 DNA reads TGTGTCAGTAGGACAGCCTATGGCTACACCTTC.

V is TRBV10-3 and J is TRBJ1-2; 7 positions agree with TRBD1. This CDR3 has 14 residues. Germline CDR1 is ENHRY and CDR2 is SYGVKD. V trimming: 4 bases; J trimming: 4 bases; junction bases outside the gene matches: 6. The chain's CDR3 is CAISGPGQSYGYTF. CDR3 DNA: TGTGCCATCAGTGGGCCGGGACAGTCCTATGGCTACACCTTC.

V is TRBV9 and J is TRBJ1-2, with TRBD1 as a possible D gene (6 bases). The CDR3 covers 13 residues. The V and J ends lost 0 bases and 6 bases respectively, with 9 bases between them. Per germline, CDR1 SGDLS and CDR2 YYNGEE. CDR3 nucleotide sequence: TGTGCCAGCAGCGTAGTGGGGGGCCATGGCTACACCTTC. This codes for CASSVVGGHGYTF.

The sample holds one count of this clonotype. This chain connects TRBV29-1 to TRBJ1-1, with a possible D match to TRBD1 (5 bases). Germline V gene sequence: CDR1 SQVTM, CDR2 ANQGSEA. Trimming shortened V by 0 bases and J by 6 bases, and 14 bases separated the two germline ends. The length of the CDR3 is 14 residues. The DNA of the CDR3 is TGCAGCGTTGAAGATTTACAGGCGAGGCCTGAAGCTTTCTTT. It specifies CSVEDLQARPEAFF.

The chain couples TRBV7-6 to TRBJ2-7, with D tentatively TRBD1 (5 bases). Per the germline V gene, CDR1 is SGHVS and CDR2 is FNYEAQ. The length of the CDR3 is 15 residues. Trimming removed 0 bases from V and 6 bases from J, with 15 bases in between. The CDR3 sequence: CASSLALGIQGEQYV. Here the CDR3 DNA reads TGTGCCAGCAGCTTAGCATTAGGGATTCAGGGCGAGCAGTACGTC.

This clonotype showed up just a few times. The V gene is TRBV7-2, the J gene TRBJ1-2; a weak D match, TRBD1 (6 bases). From germline, CDR1 is SGHTA and CDR2 FQGNSA. The CDR3 is made up of 15 amino acids. V shed 5 bases and J shed 0 bases, with 13 bases lying between them. In DNA, the CDR3 is TGTGCCAGCAGCCCGAAAACAGGGCCTAACTATGGCTACACCTTC. Translated, it gives CASSPKTGPNYGYTF.

The CDR3 region is CSALKVAGGNEQFF. The CDR3, as DNA: TGCAGTGCTCTGAAGGTAGCGGGGGGGAATGAGCAGTTCTTC. The chain couples TRBV20-1 to TRBJ2-1; 11 nucleotides match TRBD2. Germline CDR1 and CDR2: DFQATT and SNEGSKA (reference sequence). The CDR3 runs to 14 residues. Losses at the gene ends were 5 bases for V and 7 bases for J; bases not matched to a gene: 7.